What follows is one T cell receptor (beta chain) and its context. Method: immunoSEQ multiplex PCR; TCRdb's copy keeps in-frame clones and lacks some. Of around 240,000 clones in the sample, roughly 90% were seen once. The V gene lost 3 bases and the J gene lost 0 bases, with 6 bases spanning the gap. Per germline, CDR1 SEHNR and CDR2 FQNEAQ (reference sequence). The CDR3 runs 15 residues. As to treatment: around 19 received Ad26.COV2.S at low or high dose, single or two shots; about 5 received placebo; per-sample allocation not given. Specimen acquisition occurred on day 63 following the initial vaccine or placebo injection. An Ad26 vector carrying the Wuhan-strain SARS-CoV-2 spike served as the vaccine. The data stem from a study of Ad26.COV2.S vaccination and SARS-CoV-2 variants. Study summary: Ad26.COV2.S, an intramuscular injection, was given once or twice 56 days apart.

The specimen was peripheral blood, collected in a trial of Ad26.COV2.S vaccine versus placebo. This receptor was taken from a person aged 18-65 years who received the Ad26.COV2.S COVID-19 vaccine or a placebo. The chain has TRBV7-9 and TRBJ2-6; D tentatively fits TRBD1 or TRBD2 (5 bases each). CDR3 residues: CASSLGVSGANVLTF. CDR3 nucleotides: TGTGCCAGCAGCTTGGGGGTCTCTGGGGCCAACGTCCTGACTTTC.